This T cell receptor (beta chain) is from a study of T cells in Graves' hyperthyroidism and ophthalmopathy. This clonotype was recorded many times. The PBMCs were taken from about 9.7 ml of fresh peripheral blood. Unmatched junction bases numbered 7, after V lost 6 bases and J lost 6 bases. The CDR3 has 16 amino acids. Germline V gives CDR1 MNHEY, CDR2 SMNVEV (reference sequence). Amplification yielded TCR beta CDR3 regions, with RNA transcripts as the source. The primer set for the first-round RT-PCR of the TCR CDR3 was HTBI. TCRdb recomputed calls from the multiplex PCR reads with MiXCR, one row per CDR3 protein. The table shows roughly 560,000 distinct CDR3 sequences, with roughly 14% occurring only once.

This chain links TRBV27 with TRBJ1-6; 11 nucleotides agree with TRBD1. The source is a woman in her 40s with Graves' ophthalmopathy. The material sequenced was blood. This CDR3 reads CASSGQGAGSNSPLHF. The CDR3 nucleotides are TGTGCCAGCAGCGGACAGGGGGCGGGCAGTAATTCACCCCTCCACTTT.